This T cell receptor beta chain originates from a study of cytomegalovirus exposure and HLA in healthy donors. Concerning this clone: The antigen remains undetermined.

The study's findings and limits: Highest at DRB1 and lowest at HLA-C, TCR association rates differed among HLA loci in a later analysis.

It was with 60 Vbeta and 13 Jbeta primers that the PCR ran. Some clones are missing from TCRdb's copy, which holds only in-frame ones; the method was immunoSEQ multiplex PCR. This table holds 150,000 to 200,000 clones, over 60% found once. Germline CDR1 reads SGHRS; CDR2 reads YFSETQ. The CDR3 has 14 residues. V lost 7 bases and J 6 bases, leaving 17 bases between the germline ends. The chain uses TRBV5-1 and TRBJ2-1, with D possibly matching TRBD2 (5 bases). The sequence came from a man aged 45 to 65 in good health and CMV-seropositive. The sample taken for sequencing was PBMCs. CDR3 nucleotide sequence: TGCGCCAGCGGCCGACTCTTAGGGAGCAATGAGCAGTTCTTC. Translating it yields CASGRLLGSNEQFF.